These 27 T cell receptor beta chains were all obtained from the same sample, sequenced in a study of blood T cell repertoires in COVID-19 (dated by TCRdb to the early 2020s). Preparation of the library involved the immunoSEQ multiplex PCR assay. The table comes from immuneACCESS by way of TCRdb, which keeps in-frame sequences with V and J called. Part of the clones is missing from these tables; in studies checked, under half for an unresolved V gene and the rest for unknown reasons. Here the sample has 540,000 or so clones; 85% to 90% occur a single time. Under 8.5% of the sample is held by the ten biggest clonotypes. The sample consisted of peripheral blood. The receptors originated from a woman between 45 and 65 years old with COVID-19, enrolled during active disease.

In this sample, this clone turned up a few times. CDR3 nucleotides: TGTGCCAGCACTGGGACAGCCCAACTCGAAGCTTTCTTT. Its protein is CASTGTAQLEAFF. This sequence joins TRBV2 and TRBJ1-1; TRBD1 matches at 7 bases. Germline V CDR1 and CDR2: SNHLY, FYNNEI. The CDR3 loop spans 13 amino acids. V lost 7 bases, J lost 8 bases, and 10 bases stayed unmatched.

The J gene is TRBJ1-1, the V gene TRBV19; D may be TRBD1 (6 bases). This CDR3 spans 16 amino acids. The germline V gene encodes CDR1 LNHDA and CDR2 SQIVND (reference sequence). V lost 1 base to trimming and J lost 5 bases, with 17 bases between them. CDR3: CASSIARGRGWTEAFF. Written as DNA, the CDR3 is TGTGCCAGTAGTATAGCCCGGGGCAGGGGATGGACTGAAGCTTTCTTT.

V gene TRBV6-1 combines with J gene TRBJ2-6; D is ambiguous. V was cut by 3 bases and J by 0 bases, with 9 bases left in between. Germline loops: CDR1 MNHNS, CDR2 SASEGT. The CDR3 runs to 16 residues. CDR3 amino acids: CASSDPPSSGANVLTF. CDR3 DNA: TGTGCCAGCAGTGACCCACCGAGCTCTGGGGCCAACGTCCTGACTTTC.

This clone was seen ten or more times. The CDR3 DNA reads as TGTGCCAGCAGTTCCGGACAGTCTAGGGGTTCACCCCTCCACTTT. Its translation is CASSSGQSRGSPLHF. The chain links TRBV28 to TRBJ1-6, with TRBD1 as a possible D gene (6 bases). Trimming removed 4 bases at V and 9 bases at J, with 16 bases between. This CDR3 has 15 amino acids. Germline V gene sequence: CDR1 MDHEN, CDR2 SYDVKM.

The V and J genes are TRBV11-2 and TRBJ1-2, with D maybe TRBD1 (5 bases). Germline CDR1 and CDR2: SGHAT and FQNNGV. The CDR3 is 16 amino acids. V was shortened by 4 bases and J by 8 bases, with 23 bases between the two germline ends. CDR3 in DNA: TGTGCCAGCAGCTCCCTAAGGGCTTTTCTGGGGCTCGGCTACACCTTC. This translates into CASSSLRAFLGLGYTF.

The chain employs TRBV10-3 and TRBJ1-2, with a weak D call TRBD1 (5 bases). The CDR3 runs 16 residues. Trimming removed 3 bases at V and 4 bases at J, with 18 bases between. CDR1 is ENHRY, CDR2 SYGVKD, per germline. CDR3 residues: CAISDREGPESYGYTF. CDR3 DNA: TGTGCCATCAGTGATCGGGAGGGACCGGAAAGCTATGGCTACACCTTC.

The chain joins TRBV19 to TRBJ2-1; 8 bases map to TRBD2. Trimming took 3 bases from V and 4 from J; bases not matched to a gene: 11. Germline V gene sequence: CDR1 LNHDA, CDR2 SQIVND (reference sequence). The CDR3 sequence is 17 residues long. CDR3 DNA: TGTGCCAGTAGTATTTTGGGGCTTCGGGGGGGGTACAATGAGCAGTTCTTC. Its protein is CASSILGLRGGYNEQFF.

The V and J genes are TRBV6-5 and TRBJ2-7; 7 bases map to TRBD1. Trimming at V came to 6 bases and at J to 1 base, leaving 3 bases not matched to a gene. Germline lookup yields CDR1 MNHEY and CDR2 SVGAGI. The CDR3 loop spans 13 amino acids. CDR3 DNA sequence: TGTGCCAGCAGAGTGACAGGGTCCTACGAGCAGTACTTC. Its protein product is CASRVTGSYEQYF.

V and J are TRBV7-9 and TRBJ2-7, with 7 bases matching TRBD1. V gave up 1 base and J gave up 3 bases; unmatched junction bases: 3. This CDR3 has 14 residues. The V gene's germline CDR1 is SEHNR and CDR2 FQNEAQ (reference sequence). The CDR3 region is CASSLGQGYYEQYF. The CDR3 nucleotides are TGTGCCAGCAGCTTAGGACAGGGTTACTACGAGCAGTACTTC.

The chain combines TRBV12-5 with TRBJ1-5, with TRBD1 matching 9 bases. Losses at the gene ends were 1 base for V and 4 bases for J; bases not matched to a gene: 5. The germline V gene has CDR1 LGHNT and CDR2 FRNRAP. The CDR3 is made up of 16 amino acids. The CDR3 sequence: CASGLGTGAGNQPQHF. CDR3 bases: TGTGCTAGTGGTTTGGGGACAGGGGCGGGGAATCAGCCCCAGCATTTT.

This clone showed up just once. The V and J genes are TRBV12-5 and TRBJ1-1, with 9 bases matching TRBD1. Germline loops: CDR1 LGHNT, CDR2 FRNRAP. This CDR3 spans 18 amino acids. Germline trimming cut 0 bases from V and 0 bases from J; bases unmatched to any gene: 8. The CDR3 reads CASGLVLGQGFMNTEAFF. As DNA, the CDR3 is TGTGCTAGTGGTTTGGTACTTGGACAGGGGTTCATGAACACTGAAGCTTTCTTT.

The chain recombines TRBV6-6 with TRBJ1-1; D remains unclear. The CDR3 extends over 12 amino acids. In germline, CDR1 is MNHNY, CDR2 SVGAGI (reference sequence). Trimming removed 5 bases at V and 2 bases at J, with 6 bases between. This CDR3 is CASSHLNTEAFF. CDR3 coding DNA: TGTGCCAGCAGTCACTTAAACACTGAAGCTTTCTTT.

The chain combines TRBV27 with TRBJ2-3, with 7 positions matching TRBD1. J was trimmed by 5 bases and V by 3 bases; bases with no gene match: 8. The CDR3 is 15 residues long. Germline V gene data show CDR1 as MNHEY and CDR2 as SMNVEV (reference sequence). CDR3 residues: CASSLTGPMEDTQYF. CDR3 nucleotides: TGTGCCAGCAGTTTGACAGGGCCCATGGAAGATACGCAGTATTTT.

The CDR3 DNA follows: TGTGCCTGGACGTTCTCTGGGGCCAACGTCCTGACTTTC. Translating gives CAWTFSGANVLTF. This sequence joins TRBV30 and TRBJ2-6; D not resolved. Trimming took 4 bases from V and 0 from J, leaving 4 bases between them. The CDR3 consists of 13 residues. Per germline, CDR1 GTSNPN and CDR2 SVGIG (reference sequence).

The V call is TRBV2, the J call TRBJ2-2; D is perhaps TRBD1 (5 bases). CDR1 and CDR2 (germline): SNHLY, FYNNEI. The V end lost 4 bases, the J end lost 5 bases, and 17 bases lay between the germline ends. CDR3 length: 16 amino acids. In DNA form, the CDR3 reads TGTGCCAGCAGTGGGATAGACAGTCTAAAAACCGGGGAGCTGTTTTTT. This translates into CASSGIDSLKTGELFF.

This chain joins TRBV5-1 and TRBJ1-2, with a weak D call TRBD1 (6 bases). Germline loops: CDR1 SGHRS, CDR2 YFSETQ. CDR3 length equals 16 residues. The V end lost 4 bases, the J end lost 1 base, and 17 bases lay between the germline ends. CDR3 amino acids: CASSPRGAGINYGYTF. The CDR3 DNA reads TGCGCCAGCAGCCCTCGGGGGGCAGGTATTAACTATGGCTACACCTTC.

This clone was recorded only once. The gene calls are TRBV30 and TRBJ2-2; a weak D match, TRBD2 (6 bases). CDR3 size: 14 residues. V lost 7 bases and J 4 bases, leaving 16 bases between the germline ends. From germline, CDR1 is GTSNPN and CDR2 SVGIG (reference sequence). The CDR3 region has the DNA TGTGCCTCGGGGGTAAGGGCGGGCACCGGGGAGCTGTTTTTT. It yields the protein CASGVRAGTGELFF.

V gene TRBV4-1 combines with J gene TRBJ1-1, with 7 bases that match TRBD1. After removal of 6 bases from V and 2 bases from J, the junction contained 6 bases not matched to a gene. The germline V gene has CDR1 MGHRA and CDR2 YSYEKL. This CDR3 comprises 14 residues. The CDR3 sequence: CASSGRGRNTEAFF. Written as DNA, the CDR3 is TGCGCCAGCAGTGGAAGGGGGCGAAACACTGAAGCTTTCTTT.

This chain connects TRBV28 to TRBJ1-1; possible D gene TRBD1, 5 bases. Trimming removed 6 bases from V and 1 base from J, with 12 bases in between. Germline V gives CDR1 MDHEN, CDR2 SYDVKM. CDR3 size: 14 residues. Here the CDR3 reads CASRLQDWNTEAFF. In DNA form, the CDR3 reads TGTGCCAGCAGGCTACAGGATTGGAACACTGAAGCTTTCTTT.

The chain couples TRBV5-1 to TRBJ2-3, with TRBD1 identical over 9 bases. The germline V gene encodes CDR1 SGHRS and CDR2 YFSETQ. This CDR3 spans 15 amino acids. With 5 bases clipped from V and 3 bases from J, the junction kept 7 bases outside the gene matches. The CDR3: CASRPGQGITDTQYF. In DNA, the CDR3 is TGCGCCAGCAGACCGGGACAGGGTATTACAGATACGCAGTATTTT.

The CDR3 sequence is CASRAGGQWLSTDTQYF. The CDR3 DNA is TGCGCCAGCAGGGCGGGGGGACAGTGGCTAAGCACAGATACGCAGTATTTT. The rearrangement links TRBV5-1 to TRBJ2-3, with D tentatively TRBD2 (8 bases). This CDR3 comprises 17 residues. V shed 5 bases and J shed 0 bases, with 19 bases lying between them. Germline lookup yields CDR1 SGHRS and CDR2 YFSETQ.

V is TRBV2 and J is TRBJ1-3, with D possibly being TRBD1 (6 bases). This CDR3 has 15 residues. Germline V CDR1 and CDR2: SNHLY, FYNNEI. V shed 6 bases and J shed 4 bases, with 16 bases lying between them. CDR3 sequence (DNA): TGTGCCAGCAGCTCACAGGGCCTGGGAGGAAACACCATATATTTT. It yields the protein CASSSQGLGGNTIYF.

The rearrangement joins TRBV5-1 to TRBJ2-1, with TRBD2 identical over 14 bases. Germline V lookup: CDR1 SGHRS, CDR2 YFSETQ. The CDR3 is made up of 17 amino acids. V shed 5 bases, J shed 10 bases, and the junction held 14 bases outside the gene matches. As DNA, the CDR3 is TGCGCCAGCAGACCTGGCCCCGGGACTAGCGGGGGAGGGGAGCAGTTCTTC. Translated: CASRPGPGTSGGGEQFF. Based on the CDR3 plus reference TRBV5-1 and TRBJ2-1, the full variable domain is KAGVTQTPRYLIKTRGQQVTLSCSPISGHRSVSWYQQTPGQGLQFLFEYFSETQRNKGNFPGRFSGRQFSNSRSEMNVSTLELGDSALYLCASRPGPGTSGGGEQFFGPGTRLTVL.

On this clone: Relative to the germline gene, one junction end is altered; a read error may explain this. The chain recombines TRBV12-3 or TRBV12-4 with TRBJ2-7; a weak D match, TRBD1 (6 bases). CDR3 length: 11 amino acids. This chain's CDR3 is CASAHRADPLF. The CDR3 DNA reads TGTGCCAGCGCCCACAGGGCGGACCCTCTTTTC.

J is TRBJ2-5 and V is TRBV5-5; D is perhaps TRBD1 (6 bases). CDR1 and CDR2 from the germline V gene are SGHKS and YYEKEE (reference sequence). Trimming left V 2 bases short and J 2 bases short, with 10 bases between. The CDR3 covers 14 residues. DNA for the CDR3: TGTGCCAGCAGCTTTCCAGGGGCGCAAGAGACCCAGTACTTC. Translating gives CASSFPGAQETQYF.

The rearrangement joins TRBV5-4 to TRBJ2-3; 9 bases map to TRBD2. The V and J ends lost 4 bases and 5 bases, in that order; junction bases with no gene match: 11. CDR1 is SGHNT, CDR2 YYREEE, per germline (reference sequence). The CDR3 runs 16 residues. The CDR3 region is CASSRAAGGHKDTQYF. The CDR3 region has the DNA TGTGCCAGCAGCCGGGCTGCGGGGGGGCATAAAGATACGCAGTATTTT.

This clone showed up just a few times. The chain carries TRBV28 and TRBJ1-5; 11 bases agree with TRBD1. Germline lookup yields CDR1 MDHEN and CDR2 SYDVKM. The junction had 6 bases not matched to a gene; V was cut back by 6 bases and J by 2 bases. The CDR3 runs 16 residues. The CDR3 loop is CASSRTGGAGNQPQHF. The CDR3 DNA reads as TGTGCCAGCAGCCGGACAGGGGGCGCGGGCAATCAGCCCCAGCATTTT. Together with reference TRBV28 and TRBJ1-5, the CDR3 gives the full variable domain: DVKVTQSSRYLVKRTGEKVFLECVQDMDHENMFWYRQDPGLGLRLIYFSYDVKMKEKGDIPEGYSVSREKKERFSLILESASTNQTSMYLCASSRTGGAGNQPQHFGDGTRLSIL.